What follows describes a single T cell receptor (beta chain). The antigen remains unidentified. As for the donors, each was a healthy bone marrow donor. This entry is derived from a study of cytomegalovirus exposure and HLA in healthy donors. The PCR made use of 60 Vbeta and 13 Jbeta primers. The repertoire was sequenced with immunoSEQ multiplex PCR; TCRdb's copy has only in-frame clones and lacks some. The sample has roughly 100,000 clones; around 64% are singletons. Study results and caveats: Generally TCR sequences proved uncommon, though certain public TCRs appeared in numerous donors.

The sample consisted of PBMCs. The sequence was obtained from a man between 60 and 70 years old in good health and CMV-seronegative.

The CDR3 coding sequence is TGTGCCAGCAGCGAAAAAGGAGGACAGGGCCGGGTCTATGGCTACACCTTC. Residues: CASSEKGGQGRVYGYTF. The chain recombines TRBV9 with TRBJ1-2, with 8 bases lining up with TRBD1. CDR1 is SGDLS, CDR2 YYNGEE, per germline. V trimming: 3 bases; J trimming: 4 bases; junction bases outside the gene matches: 14. The CDR3 length is 17 residues. Together with reference TRBV9 and TRBJ1-2, the CDR3 gives the full variable domain: DSGVTQTPKHLITATGQRVTLRCSPRSGDLSVYWYQQSLDQGLQFLIQYYNGEERAKGNILERFSAQQFPDLHSELNLSSLELGDSALYFCASSEKGGQGRVYGYTFGSGTRLTVV.